What follows describes a single TCR beta chain. The J segment lost 8 bases and the V segment lost 0 bases, leaving 6 bases of the junction unmatched. The CDR3 length is 17 residues. Germline CDR1 is SGHTA and CDR2 is FQGTGA. TCRdb re-analysed the PCR reads in MiXCR, keeping a single row per CDR3 protein. The sample has about 15,000 distinct CDR3 sequences, 66% seen once; the top ten hold roughly 1.1%. The source of the sample is a study of vaccination and CD4 T cells after COVID-19. The wider study: Convalescent patients gave post-COVID blood a median approximately 100 days post-diagnosis, range 35 to 161.

The rearrangement links TRBV7-3 to TRBJ2-1; 14 positions agree with TRBD2. The starting material was CD4+ T cells from blood, obtained after SARS-CoV-2 vaccination. The TCR originated in a human donor who had recovered from COVID-19. In DNA form, the CDR3 reads TGTGCCAGCAGCTTAACCCCGGGACTAGCGGGAGTCCATGAGCAGTTCTTC. It encodes CASSLTPGLAGVHEQFF.